One sample yielded the 32 T cell receptor beta chains listed below, sequenced in a study of blood T cell repertoires in COVID-19. Data came from immunoSEQ multiplex PCR; TCRdb stores just in-frame clones and leaves some out. The sample yields approximately 240,000 clones, more than 80% seen once. The sample comprised peripheral blood. All receptors come from a human donor in a cohort sampled during active COVID-19.

This rearrangement joins TRBV6-5 to TRBJ2-4; 8 nucleotides align to TRBD1. V shed 2 bases and J 7 bases; nucleotides not matched to a gene: 7. Germline V gene sequence: CDR1 MNHEY, CDR2 SVGAGI. The CDR3 is made up of 15 amino acids. DNA for the CDR3: TGTGCCAGCAGTTACGCCGGGACAGGAAACAACATTCAGTACTTC. Its protein product is CASSYAGTGNNIQYF.

CDR3 DNA sequence: TGCGCCAGCAGCACCCGGGACAGGGGGAACCACGAGCAGTACTTC. This gives the protein CASSTRDRGNHEQYF. This chain connects TRBV5-1 to TRBJ2-7; 11 bases are a match to TRBD1. This CDR3 contains 15 residues. Unmatched junction bases numbered 8, after V lost 4 bases and J lost 5 bases. CDR1 and CDR2 (germline): SGHRS, YFSETQ. Variable domain in full (rest from reference TRBV5-1 and TRBJ2-7): KAGVTQTPRYLIKTRGQQVTLSCSPISGHRSVSWYQQTPGQGLQFLFEYFSETQRNKGNFPGRFSGRQFSNSRSEMNVSTLELGDSALYLCASSTRDRGNHEQYFGPGTRLTVT.

The chain couples TRBV5-4 to TRBJ2-7, with TRBD1 matching over 9 bases. CDR3 length: 15 residues. Germline CDR1 reads SGHNT; CDR2 reads YYREEE (reference sequence). J lost 5 bases, V lost 2 bases, and 8 bases had no gene match. The CDR3 region is CASSLSGTGFNEQYF. In DNA, the CDR3 is TGTGCCAGCAGCTTATCCGGGACAGGGTTTAACGAGCAGTACTTC.

CDR3 region: CASSPRGTGWSPLHF. CDR3 bases: TGTGCCAGCAGCCCCCGGGGGACAGGTTGGTCACCCCTCCACTTT. The V gene is TRBV3-1 (or the pseudogene TRBV3-2), the J gene TRBJ1-6; TRBD1 agrees at 8 bases. The CDR3 spans 15 residues. V shed 4 bases, J shed 10 bases, and the junction held 9 bases outside the gene matches. Germline V gene data show CDR1 as LGHDT and CDR2 as YNNKEL (reference sequence).

This clone was detected once. The V and J genes are TRBV3-1 (or the pseudogene TRBV3-2) and TRBJ2-7; tentatively, D is TRBD1 (7 bases). This CDR3 has 13 amino acids. Trimming removed 6 bases from V and 2 bases from J, with 11 bases in between. Germline-derived CDR1 and CDR2 are LGHDT and YNNKEL (reference sequence). Written as DNA, the CDR3 is TGTGCCAGCAGGTCCAGGGGGGCCTACGAGCAGTACTTC. This translates into CASRSRGAYEQYF.

V and J are TRBV9 and TRBJ2-2; 7 bases are shared with TRBD2. CDR1 and CDR2 (germline): SGDLS, YYNGEE. V shed 0 bases and J 7 bases; nucleotides not matched to a gene: 9. CDR3 length equals 16 residues. The CDR3 sequence: CASSVGGGSSGGELFF. As DNA, the CDR3 is TGTGCCAGCAGCGTAGGGGGAGGGTCGAGTGGCGGGGAGCTGTTTTTT.

This chain links TRBV19 with TRBJ1-2, with 7 bases lining up with TRBD1. The CDR3 contains 18 residues. J was trimmed by 0 bases and V by 5 bases; bases with no gene match: 15. Germline CDR1 and CDR2: LNHDA and SQIVND (reference sequence). The CDR3 nucleotides are TGTGCCAGTAGTTCCGGAGGGGGACAGTTCGGGGCTAACTATGGCTACACCTTC. Translation: CASSSGGGQFGANYGYTF.

V and J are TRBV6-1 and TRBJ1-5, with TRBD1 as a possible D gene (5 bases). CDR1 is MNHNS, CDR2 SASEGT, per germline. Deletions cut 4 bases from V and 6 bases from J, with 19 bases between. The CDR3 is 16 residues long. CDR3 nucleotide sequence: TGTGCCAGCAGTGTAGATCATTTTGTGGGGGGTCAGCCCCAGCATTTT. This gives the protein CASSVDHFVGGQPQHF.

This clone was seen more than once but under ten times. This rearrangement joins TRBV5-8 to TRBJ1-5; perhaps TRBD1 as D (5 bases). Per the germline V gene, CDR1 is SGHTS and CDR2 is YDEGEE. V was shortened by 4 bases and J by 4 bases, with 12 bases between the two germline ends. CDR3 length: 14 residues. The DNA for the CDR3 is TGTGCCAGCAGCAGCGGGACTGGAAATCAGCCCCAGCATTTT. Amino acid sequence: CASSSGTGNQPQHF.

This chain links TRBV19 with TRBJ1-2; TRBD1 agrees at 7 bases. Trimming removed 6 bases from V and 7 bases from J; junction bases left unmatched: 8. Looked up from germline, CDR1 is LNHDA and CDR2 is SQIVND (reference sequence). The CDR3 runs to 13 residues. The CDR3 spells CASRPQGESGYTF. In nucleotides, the CDR3 is TGTGCCAGTAGGCCGCAGGGGGAATCTGGCTACACCTTC.

The chain recombines TRBV29-1 with TRBJ2-5; 7 nucleotides agree with TRBD1. The CDR3 is made up of 13 amino acids. V lost 4 bases and J lost 3; bases outside the gene matches: 5. The germline V gene encodes CDR1 SQVTM and CDR2 ANQGSEA. Here the CDR3 DNA reads TGCAGCGTTGTCGGACAGGCGGAAGAGACCCAGTACTTC. It is translated as CSVVGQAEETQYF.

The chain is built from TRBV11-1 and TRBJ2-3; 7 bases agree with TRBD1. The CDR3 totals 16 residues. The germline V gene has CDR1 SGHAT and CDR2 FQDESV (reference sequence). With 5 bases clipped from V and 4 bases from J, the junction kept 12 bases outside the gene matches. The CDR3 protein is CASSPFEGGGADTQYF. CDR3 DNA: TGTGCCAGCAGCCCGTTCGAAGGGGGCGGAGCAGATACGCAGTATTTT.

With respect to this clone: Other DNA sequences from this sample encode an identical CDR3 as well. This chain joins TRBV24-1 and TRBJ2-5; 11 bases match TRBD1. From germline, CDR1 is KGHDR and CDR2 SFDVKD. CDR3 size: 16 residues. The V segment lost 1 base and the J segment 1 base; nucleotides outside the gene matches: 1. CDR3 coding DNA: TGTGCCACCAGTGATTTAGGGACAGGGGGCCAAGAGACCCAGTACTTC. Translation gives CATSDLGTGGQETQYF.

The genes are TRBV15 and TRBJ2-7; no firm D call. Trimming stripped 1 base from V and 5 bases from J, with 12 bases between. Germline CDR1 reads LNHNV; CDR2 reads YYDKDF (reference sequence). The CDR3 is 14 amino acids. The CDR3 coding sequence is TGTGCCACCAGCAGAGTCCTAGAAGGAGACGAGCAGTACTTC. This translates into CATSRVLEGDEQYF.

This chain uses TRBV27 with TRBJ2-7; D gene ambiguous. The ends were cut back, 4 bases at V and 7 bases at J, with 17 bases in the middle. Germline V gene lookup returns CDR1 MNHEY and CDR2 SMNVEV (reference sequence). The CDR3 runs 14 residues. This chain's CDR3 is CASSYLTSSREQYF. The CDR3, as DNA: TGTGCCAGCAGTTACCTAACATCCTCGCGGGAGCAGTACTTC.

The chain uses TRBV25-1 and TRBJ1-2; 9 bases align to TRBD1. The J segment lost 6 bases and the V segment lost 2 bases, leaving 13 bases of the junction unmatched. Germline V gene sequence: CDR1 MGHDK, CDR2 SYGVNS. CDR3 length: 17 amino acids. The CDR3 DNA is TGTGCCAGCAGTGAAGTTACGGTTGGACAGGGGAAGAATGGCTACACCTTC. Residues: CASSEVTVGQGKNGYTF.

V usage is TRBV7-8 and J usage is TRBJ1-3; D gene ambiguous. V shed 8 bases and J shed 0 bases, with 8 bases lying between them. This CDR3 region has 13 residues. Germline CDR1 and CDR2: SGHVS and FQNEAQ. This CDR3 is CASRGDSGNTIYF. CDR3 DNA sequence: TGTGCCAGCCGCGGGGACTCTGGAAACACCATATATTTT.

V gene TRBV28 combines with J gene TRBJ1-4; 7 bases are a match to TRBD1. With 4 bases clipped from V and 7 bases from J, the junction kept 9 bases outside the gene matches. The germline gives CDR1 MDHEN, CDR2 SYDVKM. This CDR3 is 15 amino acids long. The CDR3 sequence is CASSSPGGNSEKLFF. The CDR3 nucleotides read TGTGCCAGCAGTTCCCCAGGGGGAAACTCTGAAAAACTGTTTTTT.

The V gene is TRBV5-1, the J gene TRBJ1-4, with D tentatively TRBD1 (5 bases). The CDR3 sequence is 15 residues long. V lost 3 bases and J lost 8, with 17 bases in between. The germline V gene encodes CDR1 SGHRS and CDR2 YFSETQ. CDR3 DNA sequence: TGCGCCAGCAGCTACGGGACTTTAAAAAGCGAAAAACTGTTTTTT. It yields the protein CASSYGTLKSEKLFF. The full variable domain, rest sourced from reference TRBV5-1 and TRBJ1-4, is KAGVTQTPRYLIKTRGQQVTLSCSPISGHRSVSWYQQTPGQGLQFLFEYFSETQRNKGNFPGRFSGRQFSNSRSEMNVSTLELGDSALYLCASSYGTLKSEKLFFGSGTQLSVL.

This CDR3 reads CASSSPWASGSTGELFF. The CDR3 DNA is TGTGCCAGCAGTTCACCCTGGGCTAGCGGGAGTACCGGGGAGCTGTTTTTT. The rearrangement uses TRBV27 and TRBJ2-2; 10 positions match TRBD2. Trimming cost V 4 bases and J 5 bases; bases outside gene matches: 10. From germline, CDR1 is MNHEY and CDR2 SMNVEV (reference sequence). The CDR3 is 17 residues long.

This clone was observed a handful of times. The chain couples TRBV5-5 to TRBJ1-1; D remains unclear. This CDR3 region has 13 residues. V gave up 2 bases and J gave up 2 bases, with 7 bases separating them. Germline CDR1 reads SGHKS; CDR2 reads YYEKEE (reference sequence). CDR3 coding DNA: TGTGCCAGCAGCTTTGGCCCCAACACTGAAGCTTTCTTT. The encoded protein is CASSFGPNTEAFF.

This clone showed up just a few times. The chain combines TRBV2 with TRBJ1-1; D call uncertain. The CDR3 runs to 13 residues. V was cut by 6 bases and J by 3 bases, with 11 bases left in between. The germline CDR1 and CDR2 sequences are SNHLY and FYNNEI. Here the CDR3 reads CASRPRRDTEAFF. The CDR3, as DNA: TGTGCCAGCAGGCCCCGCCGGGACACTGAAGCTTTCTTT.

Concerning this clone itself: The identical CDR3 is also encoded by other nucleotide sequences in the sample. The V call is TRBV9, the J call TRBJ2-1; 8 bases line up with TRBD2. The CDR3 totals 15 residues. The ends lost 4 bases at V and 4 bases at J; junction bases unmatched: 7. Germline CDR1 is SGDLS and CDR2 is YYNGEE. The CDR3 DNA reads TGTGCCAGCAGCCCCAGCGGGGGCCCATACAATGAGCAGTTCTTC. It is translated as CASSPSGGPYNEQFF.

The J gene is TRBJ2-3, the V gene TRBV12-5; 10 positions agree with TRBD2. The germline V gene encodes CDR1 LGHNT and CDR2 FRNRAP. The V and J ends lost 5 bases and 1 base, in that order; junction bases with no gene match: 0. The CDR3 spans 14 residues. CDR3 nucleotide sequence: TGTGCTAGTGGTGGGACTAGCGGCACAGATACGCAGTATTTT. It encodes CASGGTSGTDTQYF.

This clone was detected only a few times. V and J are TRBV6-5 and TRBJ1-3; D is possibly TRBD1 (5 bases). This CDR3 has 16 residues. Germline CDR1 and CDR2: MNHEY and SVGAGI. V was cut by 4 bases and J by 2 bases, with 15 bases left in between. The CDR3 spells CASSSGQGRAGNTIYF. The CDR3 DNA sequence: TGTGCCAGCAGTTCTGGTCAGGGTCGGGCTGGAAACACCATATATTTT.

CDR3 DNA: TGTGCCAGCAGCCTCGGGTCTGACACTGAAGCTTTCTTT. It encodes CASSLGSDTEAFF. The genes are TRBV7-2 and TRBJ1-1, with D hard to call. CDR1 and CDR2 (germline): SGHTA, FQGNSA. The CDR3 length is 13 residues. V was clipped by 5 bases and J by 3 bases, with 10 bases between them.

This sequence joins TRBV5-1 and TRBJ2-7; D is unresolved. The CDR3 spans 13 residues. Germline V CDR1 and CDR2: SGHRS, YFSETQ. V gave up 4 bases and J gave up 2 bases, with 10 bases separating them. The DNA of the CDR3 is TGCGCCAGCAGCGTGGACCAGGCCTACGAGCAGTACTTC. The encoded protein is CASSVDQAYEQYF.

The V and J genes are TRBV5-1 and TRBJ2-7, with TRBD1 matching 7 bases. Germline CDR1 is SGHRS and CDR2 is YFSETQ. The CDR3 is 15 amino acids. The V and J ends lost 4 bases and 3 bases, in that order; junction bases with no gene match: 10. This CDR3 is CASSADPGQLYEQYF. The CDR3 region has the DNA TGCGCCAGCAGCGCGGACCCGGGACAGCTCTACGAGCAGTACTTC.

This clone has a handful of counts. The chain uses TRBV7-9 and TRBJ1-6, with D unclear. CDR3 length: 13 residues. Trimming cost V 4 bases and J 8 bases, with 9 bases left between them. CDR1 and CDR2 (germline): SEHNR, FQNEAQ (reference sequence). The CDR3 loop reads CASSSYPDSPLHF. CDR3 sequence (DNA): TGTGCCAGCAGCTCCTACCCGGATTCACCCCTCCACTTT.

The V and J genes are TRBV6-5 and TRBJ1-4; TRBD1 might be the D (6 bases). Germline assignment: CDR1 MNHEY and CDR2 SVGAGI. The CDR3 has 15 amino acids. The ends were cut back, 0 bases at V and 8 bases at J, with 13 bases in the middle. The CDR3 sequence: CASSYSLRGAEKLFF. The CDR3 bases are TGTGCCAGCAGTTACTCCTTGCGGGGGGCGGAAAAACTGTTTTTT.

The chain employs TRBV15 and TRBJ2-1; TRBD1 matches 7 bases. Per germline, CDR1 LNHNV and CDR2 YYDKDF (reference sequence). Germline trimming cut 5 bases from V and 9 bases from J; bases unmatched to any gene: 16. The CDR3 is made up of 16 amino acids. CDR3 protein: CATSAQARDSGGEQFF. The CDR3 region has the DNA TGTGCCACCAGCGCCCAGGCGAGGGACAGCGGCGGTGAGCAGTTCTTC.

This sequence joins TRBV15 and TRBJ2-7; D is unclear. V was shortened by 0 bases and J by 3 bases, with 6 bases between the two germline ends. The CDR3 covers 13 residues. The germline V gene has CDR1 LNHNV and CDR2 YYDKDF (reference sequence). DNA of the CDR3: TGTGCCACCAGCAGAGATCTCAGCTACGAGCAGTACTTC. Its translation: CATSRDLSYEQYF.